Each of the 21 T cell receptor beta chains below was sequenced from the same sample in a study of control samples from healthy donors and cancer patients. The protocol was immunoSEQ multiplex PCR, while the TCRdb copy is restricted to in-frame clones and leaves out a portion. The sample lists some 28,000 clones, around 87% seen once, with 1.5% to 2% in the top ten. The sample comprised PBMCs. The receptor set was obtained from a woman aged 40 to 50 with lung cancer.

The rearrangement links TRBV7-8 to TRBJ2-1; 12 bases map to TRBD2. This CDR3 comprises 16 residues. CDR1 is SGHVS and CDR2 is FQNEAQ in the germline V gene. With V trimmed by 1 base and J by 4 bases, 2 bases remained unmatched. Here the CDR3 reads CASSLVGLAGYNEQFF. The DNA for the CDR3 is TGTGCCAGCAGCTTAGTCGGACTAGCGGGGTACAATGAGCAGTTCTTC.

This chain joins TRBV3-1 (or the pseudogene TRBV3-2) and TRBJ1-4, with 8 bases aligning to TRBD1. The CDR3 loop spans 15 amino acids. In germline, CDR1 is LGHDT, CDR2 YNNKEL (reference sequence). V was pared by 4 bases and J by 7 bases, with 8 bases of the junction left unmatched. In DNA form, the CDR3 reads TGTGCCAGCAGCCCCACCGGACAGGGTATTGAAAAACTGTTTTTT. Its protein product is CASSPTGQGIEKLFF.

The chain uses TRBV4-2 and TRBJ2-3, with D tentatively TRBD1 or TRBD2 (5 bases each). The CDR3 loop spans 17 amino acids. The germline CDR1 and CDR2 sequences are LGHNA and YNFKEQ. The ends were cut back, 4 bases at V and 0 bases at J, with 17 bases in the middle. In nucleotides, the CDR3 is TGTGCCAGCAGCCCCCACGGGGCGGGCCCTAGCACAGATACGCAGTATTTT. Protein: CASSPHGAGPSTDTQYF.

This clone was observed once. V usage is TRBV5-4 and J usage is TRBJ2-7; D ambiguous. Germline values: CDR1 SGHNT, CDR2 YYREEE (reference sequence). The CDR3 length is 14 residues. With 0 bases removed from V and 0 bases from J, the gap between germline ends came to 7 bases. In DNA form, the CDR3 reads TGTGCCAGCAGCTTGGACAGATACTCCTACGAGCAGTACTTC. This translates into CASSLDRYSYEQYF.

This chain joins TRBV10-3 and TRBJ1-1, with 7 bases matching TRBD1. Germline V lookup: CDR1 ENHRY, CDR2 SYGVKD. The CDR3 covers 16 residues. The trim removed 6 bases at V and 4 bases at J, leaving 14 bases unmatched. The CDR3 DNA sequence: TGTGCCATCAGCGACAGGGAAAGGATATATGGCACTGAAGCTTTCTTT. As protein: CAISDRERIYGTEAFF.

The chain has TRBV5-1 and TRBJ1-6; D is unresolved. The CDR3 loop spans 14 amino acids. Germline V gene data show CDR1 as SGHRS and CDR2 as YFSETQ. V dropped 0 bases and J dropped 7 bases, with 8 bases sitting between them. CDR3 residues: CASSLDIDNSPLHF. DNA for the CDR3: TGCGCCAGCAGCTTGGATATTGACAATTCACCCCTCCACTTT.

This chain uses TRBV5-4 with TRBJ2-3, with D hard to call. Trimming took 5 bases from V and 6 from J, leaving 10 bases between them. The germline V gene has CDR1 SGHNT and CDR2 YYREEE (reference sequence). This CDR3 has 12 amino acids. CDR3 nucleotide sequence: TGTGCCAGCAGTTTACCCTTCGATACGCAGTATTTT. It is translated as CASSLPFDTQYF.

This clone was observed once. The chain combines TRBV4-1 with TRBJ2-7, with D unclear. Germline CDR1 and CDR2: MGHRA and YSYEKL. The CDR3 spans 12 residues. With 3 bases removed from V and 5 bases from J, the gap between germline ends came to 8 bases. Here the CDR3 DNA reads TGCGCCAGCAGCCACGGACCTGACGAGCAGTACTTC. It specifies CASSHGPDEQYF.

This rearrangement joins TRBV5-4 to TRBJ2-3; perhaps D is TRBD1 or TRBD2 (5 bases each). The CDR3 runs 14 residues. The germline V gene has CDR1 SGHNT and CDR2 YYREEE (reference sequence). Deletions cut 3 bases from V and 4 bases from J, with 12 bases between. As DNA, the CDR3 is TGTGCCAGCAGCTCGCCGAGGGGAGCAGATACGCAGTATTTT. It encodes CASSSPRGADTQYF.

This chain joins TRBV5-1 and TRBJ2-1, with D maybe TRBD2 (6 bases). The CDR3 is 15 amino acids. The germline CDR1 and CDR2 sequences are SGHRS and YFSETQ. Trimming shortened V by 4 bases and J by 5 bases, and 16 bases separated the two germline ends. CDR3 in DNA: TGCGCCAGCAGCCCCCGGACGGGGGATAACAATGAGCAGTTCTTC. It codes for CASSPRTGDNNEQFF.

The rearrangement uses TRBV6-5 and TRBJ1-2, with D perhaps matching TRBD1 (5 bases). The CDR3 is 15 residues long. The V end was cut by 5 bases, the J end by 0 bases, with 13 bases between. In germline, CDR1 is MNHEY, CDR2 SVGAGI. DNA of the CDR3: TGTGCCAGCAGTATCACGGGGGGAGCTAACTATGGCTACACCTTC. This codes for CASSITGGANYGYTF.

The rearrangement links TRBV4-2 to TRBJ2-3; no reliable D call. The CDR3 has 15 residues. Trimming cost V 0 bases and J 2 bases, with 9 bases left between them. Germline assignment: CDR1 LGHNA and CDR2 YNFKEQ. The CDR3 region has the DNA TGTGCCAGCAGCCAAGAGACGTGGGCCACAGATACGCAGTATTTT. The encoded protein is CASSQETWATDTQYF.

This chain connects TRBV7-8 to TRBJ1-1; D is undetermined. V lost 4 bases and J 3 bases, leaving 9 bases between the germline ends. CDR3 length: 13 amino acids. In germline, CDR1 is SGHVS, CDR2 FQNEAQ. This CDR3 is CASSSSGYTEAFF. In DNA, the CDR3 is TGTGCCAGCAGCTCTTCGGGGTACACTGAAGCTTTCTTT. The full variable domain, with the rest looked up from reference TRBV7-8 and TRBJ1-1, is GAGVSQSPRYKVAKRGQDVALRCDPISGHVSLFWYQQALGQGPEFLTYFQNEAQLDKSGLPSDRFFAERPEGSVSTLKIQRTQQEDSAVYLCASSSSGYTEAFFGQGTRLTVV.

The chain links TRBV4-1 to TRBJ1-5, with a possible D match to TRBD1 (6 bases). Per the germline V gene, CDR1 is MGHRA and CDR2 is YSYEKL. The CDR3 covers 16 residues. V was clipped by 3 bases and J by 2 bases, with 14 bases between them. CDR3 in DNA: TGCGCCAGCAGCCAGAGACAGGAACTCGGCAATCAGCCCCAGCATTTT. Translating gives CASSQRQELGNQPQHF.

The rearrangement links TRBV12-3 or TRBV12-4 to TRBJ1-2; maybe TRBD1 (6 bases). The CDR3 runs 13 residues. V lost 4 bases and J 5 bases, leaving 11 bases between the germline ends. In nucleotides, the CDR3 is TGTGCCAGCAGTTCACAGGGAATTTATGGCTACACCTTC. This codes for CASSSQGIYGYTF.

In this sample, this clone turned up once. The chain employs TRBV11-2 and TRBJ2-2; 8 bases align to TRBD1. V was pared by 5 bases and J by 7 bases, with 9 bases of the junction left unmatched. The germline V gene has CDR1 SGHAT and CDR2 FQNNGV. This CDR3 comprises 15 residues. Here the CDR3 DNA reads TGTGCCAGCAGCCTAGGCAGGGGGCGAGTCGGGGAGCTGTTTTTT. It specifies CASSLGRGRVGELFF.

The V and J genes are TRBV27 and TRBJ1-1, with 8 bases that match TRBD1. The J segment lost 0 bases and the V segment lost 5 bases, leaving 5 bases of the junction unmatched. The CDR3 length is 15 residues. CDR1 is MNHEY and CDR2 is SMNVEV in the germline V gene (reference sequence). CDR3 amino acids: CASSLTGGLNTEAFF. DNA of the CDR3: TGTGCCAGCAGTCTAACAGGGGGGTTGAACACTGAAGCTTTCTTT.

CDR3 DNA sequence: TGTGCCAGCAGCTCTGGGGCAGGCTACGAGCAGTACTTC. This encodes CASSSGAGYEQYF. The rearrangement links TRBV7-8 to TRBJ2-7, with D perhaps matching TRBD1 (5 bases). Germline-derived CDR1 and CDR2 are SGHVS and FQNEAQ. CDR3 size: 13 residues. With 4 bases removed from V and 3 bases from J, the gap between germline ends came to 10 bases.

The chain uses TRBV7-9 and TRBJ1-6; the D is unclear. Trimming shortened V by 3 bases and J by 0 bases, and 6 bases separated the two germline ends. The germline V gene encodes CDR1 SEHNR and CDR2 FQNEAQ (reference sequence). The CDR3 totals 15 residues. The CDR3 bases are TGTGCCAGCAGCTTTCGGAGCTCCTATAATTCACCCCTCCACTTT. Amino acids: CASSFRSSYNSPLHF. The whole variable domain, remainder taken from reference TRBV7-9 and TRBJ1-6, is DTGVSQNPRHKITKRGQNVTFRCDPISEHNRLYWYRQTLGQGPEFLTYFQNEAQLEKSRLLSDRFSAERPKGSFSTLEIQRTEQGDSAMYLCASSFRSSYNSPLHFGNGTRLTVT.

The chain has TRBV7-3 and TRBJ2-3; 7 bases line up with TRBD1. This CDR3 has 14 residues. Germline assignment: CDR1 SGHTA and CDR2 FQGTGA. Unmatched junction bases numbered 6, after V lost 1 base and J lost 8 bases. CDR3 nucleotides: TGTGCCAGCAGCTTAAGAGGGGGCGACGGTACGCAGTATTTT. Translated: CASSLRGGDGTQYF.

The chain employs TRBV3-1 (or the pseudogene TRBV3-2) and TRBJ2-7, with D possibly being TRBD2 (6 bases). V lost 1 base to trimming and J lost 2 bases, with 6 bases between them. Germline CDR1 is LGHDT and CDR2 is YNNKEL (reference sequence). There are 13 residues in the CDR3. Here the CDR3 reads CASSQGTTYEQYF. The CDR3 nucleotides are TGTGCCAGCAGCCAAGGGACTACCTACGAGCAGTACTTC.